One sample yielded the 25 T cell receptor beta chains listed below, sequenced in a study of T cell responses to AZD1222 COVID-19 vaccine. Clones were read by immunoSEQ multiplex PCR, and TCRdb kept only the in-frame ones, dropping some. The sample shows about 140,000 clones, just under 95% of them seen only once. The sequenced sample was peripheral blood, obtained after recovery from COVID-19. The receptor set was obtained from an adult who had recovered from COVID-19.

The chain joins TRBV5-1 to TRBJ2-1; the match to TRBD2 covers 8 bases. The V and J ends lost 4 bases and 0 bases, in that order; junction bases with no gene match: 6. In germline, CDR1 is SGHRS, CDR2 YFSETQ. CDR3 length: 16 residues. The CDR3 DNA follows: TGCGCCAGCAGCATCGGGAGGGAATACTCCTACAATGAGCAGTTCTTC. Its translation: CASSIGREYSYNEQFF.

The chain has TRBV5-1 and TRBJ2-7; D unclear. V shed 2 bases and J shed 5 bases, with 20 bases lying between them. CDR3 length: 16 amino acids. Germline values: CDR1 SGHRS, CDR2 YFSETQ. The CDR3 spells CASSLRFQEIQNEQYF. Written as DNA, the CDR3 is TGCGCCAGCAGCTTAAGGTTTCAGGAGATACAAAACGAGCAGTACTTC.

The genes are TRBV11-2 and TRBJ1-5; D is undetermined. The CDR3 contains 14 residues. Germline V gene data show CDR1 as SGHAT and CDR2 as FQNNGV. V gave up 1 base and J gave up 4 bases, with 8 bases separating them. The CDR3 spells CASSLGGGNQPQHF. CDR3 sequence (DNA): TGTGCCAGCAGCTTAGGAGGCGGAAATCAGCCCCAGCATTTT. Using reference TRBV11-2 and TRBJ1-5 for the parts outside the CDR3, the full variable domain is EAGVAQSPRYKIIEKRQSVAFWCNPISGHATLYWYQQILGQGPKLLIQFQNNGVVDDSQLPKDRFSAERLKGVDSTLKIQPAKLEDSAVYLCASSLGGGNQPQHFGDGTRLSIL.

V usage is TRBV4-1 and J usage is TRBJ2-7; D gene unclear. With 0 bases removed from V and 7 bases from J, the gap between germline ends came to 16 bases. The germline CDR1 and CDR2 sequences are MGHRA and YSYEKL. The CDR3 consists of 15 residues. CDR3 amino acids: CASSQDSLVRTEQYF. The CDR3 nucleotides read TGCGCCAGCAGCCAAGATAGTCTGGTTCGGACGGAGCAGTACTTC.

V is TRBV10-3 and J is TRBJ1-2; 7 positions agree with TRBD1. V lost 2 bases to trimming and J lost 6 bases; unmatched junction nucleotides: 3. Germline V gene lookup returns CDR1 ENHRY and CDR2 SYGVKD. This CDR3 is 13 amino acids long. CDR3 in DNA: TGTGCCATCAGTGAGCCGGGACAGAATGGCTACACCTTC. It encodes CAISEPGQNGYTF.

The rearrangement links TRBV28 to TRBJ2-3, with a tentative D call TRBD1 (7 bases). Germline CDR1 and CDR2: MDHEN and SYDVKM. This CDR3 contains 16 residues. Trimming left V 5 bases short and J 0 bases short, with 15 bases between. CDR3 nucleotides: TGTGCCAGCAGTACAACAGGGGACTCTAGCACAGATACGCAGTATTTT. Protein: CASSTTGDSSTDTQYF.

This chain connects TRBV5-5 to TRBJ2-7; possibly TRBD1 or TRBD2 for D (6 bases each). CDR1 is SGHKS, CDR2 YYEKEE, per germline (reference sequence). V was cut by 4 bases and J by 6 bases, with 23 bases left in between. There are 16 residues in the CDR3. In DNA, the CDR3 is TGTGCCAGCAGCAACCTACTATGGGGGGCCAGGAGCGAGCAGTACTTC. Translation: CASSNLLWGARSEQYF.

This chain uses TRBV2 with TRBJ1-2; no clear D gene. The CDR3 runs 17 residues. V was cut by 7 bases and J by 2 bases, with 23 bases left in between. Per germline, CDR1 SNHLY and CDR2 FYNNEI. The CDR3 region is CASIQKTARDFNYGYTF. The CDR3 DNA reads TGTGCCAGCATACAGAAAACGGCTCGGGATTTCAACTATGGCTACACCTTC.

The chain is built from TRBV3-1 (or the pseudogene TRBV3-2) and TRBJ2-7; 10 bases are a match to TRBD2. The V gene's germline CDR1 is LGHDT and CDR2 YNNKEL (reference sequence). J was trimmed by 2 bases and V by 2 bases; bases with no gene match: 6. The CDR3 loop spans 16 amino acids. Here the CDR3 reads CASSQRLAGGAYEQYF. The CDR3, as DNA: TGTGCCAGCAGCCAACGACTAGCGGGTGGGGCCTACGAGCAGTACTTC.

This chain joins TRBV5-4 and TRBJ2-2; 7 nucleotides match TRBD2. Germline V gives CDR1 SGHNT, CDR2 YYREEE (reference sequence). The trim removed 4 bases at V and 4 bases at J, leaving 10 bases unmatched. This CDR3 contains 16 residues. The CDR3 sequence: CASSPGLAEITGELFF. The CDR3 DNA reads TGTGCCAGCAGCCCCGGGCTAGCGGAAATCACCGGGGAGCTGTTTTTT.

This clone was seen just once. The J gene is TRBJ2-2, the V gene TRBV11-2; 9 nucleotides align to TRBD2. In germline, CDR1 is SGHAT, CDR2 FQNNGV. The trim removed 2 bases at V and 8 bases at J, leaving 6 bases unmatched. This CDR3 has 15 amino acids. In DNA, the CDR3 is TGTGCCAGCAGCTTATTTACTAGCGGGCTTGGGGAGCTGTTTTTT. It encodes CASSLFTSGLGELFF.

The V gene is TRBV19, the J gene TRBJ1-5; D gene unclear. The CDR3 runs 15 residues. Trimming left V 0 bases short and J 1 base short, with 7 bases between. Germline assignment: CDR1 LNHDA and CDR2 SQIVND (reference sequence). CDR3 nucleotides: TGTGCCAGTAGTATAGATTTAGCCAGCAATCAGCCCCAGCATTTT. Residues: CASSIDLASNQPQHF.

The rearrangement uses TRBV9 and TRBJ1-4; D is unclear. CDR1 and CDR2 from the germline V gene are SGDLS and YYNGEE. CDR3 length: 14 amino acids. The germline V and J ends were trimmed by 0 bases and 6 bases, with 9 bases remaining between them. CDR3 loop: CASSVGGMDEKLFF. The CDR3 nucleotides read TGTGCCAGCAGCGTAGGGGGAATGGATGAAAAACTGTTTTTT.

As concerns this clone: Other DNA sequences from this sample encode an identical CDR3 as well. V is TRBV28 and J is TRBJ1-5; unclear D gene. The CDR3 sequence is 14 residues long. V was shortened by 5 bases and J by 0 bases, with 8 bases between the two germline ends. In germline, CDR1 is MDHEN, CDR2 SYDVKM. For the CDR3, the DNA is TGTGCCAGCAGTGGTGGCTCTAGCAATCAGCCCCAGCATTTT. Its translation: CASSGGSSNQPQHF.

The chain recombines TRBV7-9 with TRBJ2-7; no clear D. V was cut by 5 bases and J by 2 bases, with 10 bases left in between. CDR1 SEHNR and CDR2 FQNEAQ come from the germline V gene (reference sequence). The length of the CDR3 is 13 residues. In DNA form, the CDR3 reads TGTGCCAGCAGCCCGAGCGAGCCCTACGAGCAGTACTTC. Residues: CASSPSEPYEQYF.

The CDR3 region is CASSLERGRKSYEQYF. CDR3 in DNA: TGTGCCAGCAGCTTGGAGAGGGGGCGGAAGTCCTACGAGCAGTACTTC. V is TRBV5-4 and J is TRBJ2-7, with 7 bases aligning to TRBD1. From germline, CDR1 is SGHNT and CDR2 YYREEE (reference sequence). J was trimmed by 1 base and V by 0 bases; bases with no gene match: 7. CDR3 length equals 16 residues.

This chain connects TRBV27 to TRBJ1-5, with D unresolved. Germline V CDR1 and CDR2: MNHEY, SMNVEV (reference sequence). V shed 7 bases and J shed 3 bases, with 10 bases lying between them. The CDR3 sequence is 13 residues long. CDR3 nucleotides: TGTGCCAGCACGGTCCAGATCAATCAGCCCCAGCATTTT. Its translation is CASTVQINQPQHF.

The rearrangement joins TRBV10-3 to TRBJ1-4, with 7 positions matching TRBD1. CDR1 and CDR2 (germline): ENHRY, SYGVKD. V lost 10 bases, J lost 7 bases, and 12 bases stayed unmatched. The CDR3 sequence is 14 residues long. The chain's CDR3 is CATTRDSPGEKLFF. DNA of the CDR3: TGTGCCACAACCCGGGACAGCCCAGGTGAAAAACTGTTTTTT.

This chain uses TRBV15 with TRBJ2-7; 7 nucleotides match TRBD1. Germline CDR1 reads LNHNV; CDR2 reads YYDKDF (reference sequence). The CDR3 spans 17 residues. J was trimmed by 2 bases and V by 5 bases; bases with no gene match: 15. The DNA of the CDR3 is TGTGCCACCAGCGCCAGCTCGGGACAGACGTTCCCCTACGAGCAGTACTTC. Encoded protein: CATSASSGQTFPYEQYF. Complete variable domain (other parts from reference TRBV15 and TRBJ2-7): DAMVIQNPRYQVTQFGKPVTLSCSQTLNHNVMYWYQQKSSQAPKLLFHYYDKDFNNEADTPDNFQSRRPNTSFCFLDIRSPGLGDTAMYLCATSASSGQTFPYEQYFGPGTRLTVT.

CDR3 in amino acids: CASSTGAQETQYF. CDR3 nucleotides: TGTGCCAGCAGTACGGGGGCCCAAGAGACCCAGTACTTC. The chain carries TRBV28 and TRBJ2-5, with D perhaps assigned TRBD1 or TRBD2 (6 bases each). V was pared by 5 bases and J by 1 base, with 8 bases between. CDR1 is MDHEN and CDR2 is SYDVKM in the germline V gene. The CDR3 totals 13 residues.

The CDR3, as DNA: TGTGCCAGCAGCGACGGGGGGAATCAGCCCCAGCATTTT. Protein product: CASSDGGNQPQHF. The rearrangement links TRBV6-5 to TRBJ1-5, with D perhaps matching TRBD1 (5 bases). The V and J ends lost 6 bases and 4 bases respectively, with 10 bases between them. Germline CDR1 reads MNHEY; CDR2 reads SVGAGI. This CDR3 is built from 13 residues.

The chain joins TRBV19 to TRBJ2-1; 10 bases match TRBD2. V was pared by 3 bases and J by 4 bases, with 3 bases of the junction left unmatched. The CDR3 sequence is 15 residues long. From germline, CDR1 is LNHDA and CDR2 SQIVND (reference sequence). CDR3 sequence reads: CASSIAAGGYNEQFF. The CDR3 DNA follows: TGTGCCAGTAGTATCGCAGCGGGGGGGTACAATGAGCAGTTCTTC.

The gene calls are TRBV16 and TRBJ1-1; no clear D. This CDR3 spans 12 amino acids. Germline assignment: CDR1 KGHSY and CDR2 FQNENV. Trimming pared 1 base from V and 5 bases from J, leaving 5 bases between. The chain's CDR3 is CASSQFRTEAFF. The CDR3 bases are TGTGCCAGCAGCCAATTTCGGACTGAAGCTTTCTTT.

The V and J genes are TRBV7-2 and TRBJ1-2, with 8 bases aligning to TRBD1. Per the germline V gene, CDR1 is SGHTA and CDR2 is FQGNSA. The V segment lost 5 bases and the J segment 2 bases; nucleotides outside the gene matches: 7. The length of the CDR3 is 15 residues. The chain's CDR3 is CASSLRTGMNYGYTF. Written as DNA, the CDR3 is TGTGCCAGCAGCCTTCGGACAGGGATGAACTATGGCTACACCTTC.

This sequence joins TRBV7-2 and TRBJ1-1; D gene uncertain. With 3 bases removed from V and 11 bases from J, the gap between germline ends came to 13 bases. The V gene's germline CDR1 is SGHTA and CDR2 FQGNSA. The CDR3 sequence is 12 residues long. The CDR3 coding sequence is TGTGCCAGCAGCTTCCGGGTCTTGAAGGCTTTCTTT. Encoded protein: CASSFRVLKAFF.